This TCR beta chain emerged from a study of T cell responses to AZD1222 COVID-19 vaccine. V gave up 6 bases and J gave up 8 bases; unmatched junction bases: 8. The germline V gene has CDR1 LGHDT and CDR2 YNNKEL (reference sequence). The CDR3 is 13 residues long. The protocol was immunoSEQ multiplex PCR, while the TCRdb copy is restricted to in-frame clones and leaves out a portion. The data show 130,000 to 150,000 clones, with 70% to 90% seen just once and about 16% held by the top ten. The genes are TRBV3-1 (or the pseudogene TRBV3-2) and TRBJ1-2; 8 bases are a match to TRBD1. The sample consisted of peripheral blood, taken on day 0 of AZD1222 vaccination. The sequence came from an adult in good health. CDR3 sequence: CASRTTGAGGYTF. Here the CDR3 DNA reads TGTGCCAGCAGAACGACAGGGGCCGGGGGCTACACCTTC.